The clone carrying this T cell receptor (beta chain) turned up a few times. Preparation of the TCRbeta library was carried out with unique molecular identifiers. TCRdb processed the PCR reads anew with MiXCR; each CDR3 protein has one entry. The profile shows some 590,000 distinct CDR3 sequences, 10% of them singletons. V was cut by 4 bases and J by 7 bases, with 7 bases left in between. CDR3 length: 11 residues. Germline V CDR1 and CDR2: MNHNY, SVGAGI (reference sequence). This specimen belongs to a study of T-cell reconstitution after alpha-beta-depleted transplantation in children. The receptor was isolated from a human donor who donated a stem cell graft to a child with acute myeloid leukemia. The specimen was PBMCs from the stem cell graft donor, collected from the stem cell graft. This chain joins TRBV6-6 and TRBJ2-5; no reliable D call. CDR3 in amino acids: CASSWPGTQYF. The DNA for the CDR3 is TGTGCCAGCAGTTGGCCAGGGACCCAGTACTTC.